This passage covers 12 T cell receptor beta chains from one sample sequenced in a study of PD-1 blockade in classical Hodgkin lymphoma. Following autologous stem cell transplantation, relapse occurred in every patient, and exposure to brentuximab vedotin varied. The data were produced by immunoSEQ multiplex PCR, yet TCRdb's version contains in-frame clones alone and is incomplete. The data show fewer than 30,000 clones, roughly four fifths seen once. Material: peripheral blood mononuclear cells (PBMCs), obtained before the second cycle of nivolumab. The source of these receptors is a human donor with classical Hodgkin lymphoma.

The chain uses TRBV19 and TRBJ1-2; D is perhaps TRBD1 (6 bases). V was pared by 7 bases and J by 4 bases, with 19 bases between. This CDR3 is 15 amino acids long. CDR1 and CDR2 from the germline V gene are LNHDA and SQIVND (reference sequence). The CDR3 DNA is TGTGCCAGTAACTCCGGACAGCCGGGAGGCTATGGCTACACCTTC. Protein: CASNSGQPGGYGYTF.

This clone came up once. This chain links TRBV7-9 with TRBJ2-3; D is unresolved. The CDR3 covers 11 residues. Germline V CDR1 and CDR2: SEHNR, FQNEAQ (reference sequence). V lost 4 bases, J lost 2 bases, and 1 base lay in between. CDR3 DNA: TGTGCCAGCAGCTCCACAGATACGCAGTATTTT. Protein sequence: CASSSTDTQYF.

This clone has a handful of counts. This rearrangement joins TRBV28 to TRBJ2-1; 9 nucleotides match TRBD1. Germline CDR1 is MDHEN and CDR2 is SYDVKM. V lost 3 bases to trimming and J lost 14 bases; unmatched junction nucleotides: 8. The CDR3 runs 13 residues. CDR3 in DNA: TGTGCCAGCAGTTTTGGGAAGGGACAGGGCGAGTTCTTC. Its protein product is CASSFGKGQGEFF.

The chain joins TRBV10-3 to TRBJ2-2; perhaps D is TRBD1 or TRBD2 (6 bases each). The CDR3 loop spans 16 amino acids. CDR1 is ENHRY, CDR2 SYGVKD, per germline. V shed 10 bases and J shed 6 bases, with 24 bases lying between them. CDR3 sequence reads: CATKGGLAYESGELFF. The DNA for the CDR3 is TGTGCCACGAAGGGGGGTCTCGCGTATGAATCCGGGGAGCTGTTTTTT.

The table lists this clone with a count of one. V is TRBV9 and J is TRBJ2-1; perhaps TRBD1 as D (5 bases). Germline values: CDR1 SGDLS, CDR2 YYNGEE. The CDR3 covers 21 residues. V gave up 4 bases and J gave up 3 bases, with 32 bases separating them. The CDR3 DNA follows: TGTGCCAGCAGCCCCCAGGAGAGCAGGGCCTTTTCCCTCACTGGCTACAATGAGCAGTTCTTC. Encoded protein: CASSPQESRAFSLTGYNEQFF.

The CDR3 DNA reads TGCGCCAGCAGCCAAGATCCCCGGGGCTCTGGAAACACCATATATTTT. Encoded protein: CASSQDPRGSGNTIYF. The chain is built from TRBV4-3 and TRBJ1-3; D uncertain. The V end was cut by 0 bases, the J end by 0 bases, with 9 bases between. Germline V gives CDR1 LGHNA, CDR2 YSLEER. The CDR3 length is 16 residues.

The CDR3 bases are TGTGCCAGCAGCGACAGGGACTATGGCTACACCTTC. Translating gives CASSDRDYGYTF. V and J are TRBV6-1 and TRBJ1-2; TRBD1 matches 7 bases. The V gene's germline CDR1 is MNHNS and CDR2 SASEGT. J was trimmed by 3 bases and V by 6 bases; bases with no gene match: 1. This CDR3 has 12 amino acids.

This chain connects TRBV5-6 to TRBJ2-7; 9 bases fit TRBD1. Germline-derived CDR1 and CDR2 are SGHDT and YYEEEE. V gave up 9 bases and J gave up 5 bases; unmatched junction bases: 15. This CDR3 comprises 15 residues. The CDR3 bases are TGTGCCACTCAACAGGGGGCTCTTAGATCTCACGAGCAGTACTTC. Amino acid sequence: CATQQGALRSHEQYF.

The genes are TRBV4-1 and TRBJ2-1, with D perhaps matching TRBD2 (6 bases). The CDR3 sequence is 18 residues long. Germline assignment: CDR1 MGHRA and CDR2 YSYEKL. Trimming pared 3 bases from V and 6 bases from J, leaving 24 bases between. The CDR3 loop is CASSHTSGPRRRGNEQFF. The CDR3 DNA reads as TGCGCCAGCAGCCATACAAGTGGGCCCAGAAGGAGGGGCAATGAGCAGTTCTTC.

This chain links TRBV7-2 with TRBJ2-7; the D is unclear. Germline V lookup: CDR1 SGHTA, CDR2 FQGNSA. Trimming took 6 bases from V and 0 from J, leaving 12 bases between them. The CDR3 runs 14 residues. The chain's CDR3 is CASSPRAGSYEQYF. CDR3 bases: TGTGCCAGCAGTCCCCGGGCCGGCTCCTACGAGCAGTACTTC.

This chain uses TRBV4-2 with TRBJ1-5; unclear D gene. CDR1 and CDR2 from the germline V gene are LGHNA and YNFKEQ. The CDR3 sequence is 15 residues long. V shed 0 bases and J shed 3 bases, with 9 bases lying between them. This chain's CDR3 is CASSQDGRNNQPQHF. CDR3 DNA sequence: TGTGCCAGCAGCCAAGATGGACGAAACAATCAGCCCCAGCATTTT.

CDR3 residues: CASSQGRTSAQETQYF. The CDR3 coding sequence is TGTGCCAGCAGCCAAGGGAGAACTAGCGCACAAGAGACCCAGTACTTC. The rearrangement links TRBV4-2 to TRBJ2-5; 7 positions agree with TRBD2. The CDR3 consists of 16 residues. The germline gives CDR1 LGHNA, CDR2 YNFKEQ. Trimming at V came to 1 base and at J to 2 bases, leaving 7 bases not matched to a gene.